The clone carrying this T cell receptor beta chain was counted between two and nine times. The sample comes from a study of response to subunit inactivated influenza vaccine. Germline V gene lookup returns CDR1 KGHSH and CDR2 LQKENI. V was clipped by 2 bases and J by 12 bases, with 15 bases between them. The CDR3 runs to 13 residues. One entry per CDR3 protein, called by TCRdb with MiXCR from the RT-PCR reads. The table records hundreds of thousands of distinct CDR3 sequences, less than 10% of them present only once. The chain carries TRBV18 and TRBJ2-3, with a tentative D call TRBD2 (6 bases). The sample in question was PBMCs from blood, obtained roughly 24 months after vaccination. The TCR sequence derives from a man in his fifties or sixties who received an inactivated influenza vaccine. The CDR3: CASSPGFRGTQYF. CDR3 bases: TGTGCCAGCTCACCAGGATTCAGAGGGACTCAGTATTTT.